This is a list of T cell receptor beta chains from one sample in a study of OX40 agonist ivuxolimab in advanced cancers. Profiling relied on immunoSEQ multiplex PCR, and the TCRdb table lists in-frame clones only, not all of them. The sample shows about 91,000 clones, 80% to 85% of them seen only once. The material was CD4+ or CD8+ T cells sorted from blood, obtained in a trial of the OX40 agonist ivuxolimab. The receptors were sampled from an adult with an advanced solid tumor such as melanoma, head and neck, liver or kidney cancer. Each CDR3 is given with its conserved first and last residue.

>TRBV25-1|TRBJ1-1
CASSQGGRTEAFF
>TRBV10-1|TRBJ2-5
CASKGDFGTQYF
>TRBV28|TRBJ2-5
CASSRSSGGPSITQYF
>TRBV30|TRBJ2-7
CAWAQGYSYEQYF
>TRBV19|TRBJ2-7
CASRARASGEQYF
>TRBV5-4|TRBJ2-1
CASSLALYNEQFF
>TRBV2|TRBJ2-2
CASSLLTGGGELFF
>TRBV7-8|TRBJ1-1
CASSQGGIEAFF
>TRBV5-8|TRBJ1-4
CASSRGGTNEKLFF
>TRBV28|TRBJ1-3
CASSYRYSGNTIYF
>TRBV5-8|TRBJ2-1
CASSFSGQTYNEQFF
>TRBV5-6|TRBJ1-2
CASSLGFRGYTF
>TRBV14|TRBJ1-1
CASSQDRTTEAFF
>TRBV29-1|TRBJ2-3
CSVDTDTQYF
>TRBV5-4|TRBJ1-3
CASSLAETLGNTIYF
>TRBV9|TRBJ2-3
CASSVRDGISDTQYF
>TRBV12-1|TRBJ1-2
CASRSYHPVGNYGYTF
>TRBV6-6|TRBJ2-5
CASSYSVREKETQYF